This is a list of T cell receptor beta chains from one sample in a study of Ad26.COV2.S vaccination and SARS-CoV-2 variants. The repertoire was sequenced with immunoSEQ multiplex PCR; TCRdb's copy has only in-frame clones and lacks some. This table has hundreds of thousands of clones, about 90% appearing once. The source material was peripheral blood, sampled in a trial of Ad26.COV2.S vaccine versus placebo. All receptors derive from a person between 18 and 60 years old who received the Ad26.COV2.S COVID-19 vaccine or a placebo. The CDR3 runs from the conserved cysteine through the conserved F or W. A D gene is named only where the DNA matches it firmly. Size values are once, few and many counts, or a class for expanded clones, and some rows have none.

j_gene: TRBJ2-1
v_gene: TRBV5-1
abundance: .
d_gene: .
CDR3aa: CASSLELPAYNEQFF
CDR3nt: TGCGCCAGCAGCTTGGAACTACCAGCCTACAATGAGCAGTTCTTC

j_gene: TRBJ2-1
v_gene: TRBV3-1/TRBV3-2
abundance: .
d_gene: TRBD1
CDR3aa: CASSHGTAANNEQFF
CDR3nt: TGTGCCAGCAGCCACGGGACAGCGGCAAACAATGAGCAGTTCTTC

j_gene: TRBJ2-7
v_gene: TRBV12-5
abundance: .
d_gene: TRBD1
CDR3aa: CASGLDNRGEQYF
CDR3nt: TGTGCTAGTGGTTTGGATAACAGGGGCGAGCAGTACTTC

j_gene: TRBJ2-5
v_gene: TRBV9
abundance: .
d_gene: .
CDR3aa: CASSPRRWSPGGTQYF
CDR3nt: TGTGCCAGCAGCCCGCGAAGGTGGAGCCCGGGTGGGACCCAGTACTTC

j_gene: TRBJ2-1
v_gene: TRBV5-1
abundance: .
d_gene: .
CDR3aa: CASSSERDNEQFF
CDR3nt: TGCGCCAGCAGCTCTGAGAGGGACAATGAGCAGTTCTTC

j_gene: TRBJ1-5
v_gene: TRBV27
abundance: once
d_gene: .
CDR3aa: CASSYSADRDQPQHF
CDR3nt: TGTGCCAGCAGTTATAGCGCAGATCGGGATCAGCCCCAGCATTTT

j_gene: TRBJ2-7
v_gene: TRBV5-6
abundance: .
d_gene: .
CDR3aa: CASSHRYEQYF
CDR3nt: TGTGCCAGCAGCCACCGCTACGAGCAGTACTTC

j_gene: TRBJ2-1
v_gene: TRBV18
abundance: once
d_gene: .
CDR3aa: CASSPYRTQRDEQFF
CDR3nt: TGTGCCAGCTCACCTTACCGGACCCAGAGGGATGAGCAGTTCTTC

j_gene: TRBJ2-4
v_gene: TRBV5-4
abundance: .
d_gene: TRBD1
CDR3aa: CASSATGQLKNIQYF
CDR3nt: TGTGCCAGCAGCGCTACGGGACAGTTAAAAAACATTCAGTACTTC

j_gene: TRBJ1-1
v_gene: TRBV27
abundance: .
d_gene: .
CDR3aa: CASSFNQDMQAFF
CDR3nt: TGTGCCAGCAGTTTCAACCAGGACATGCAAGCTTTCTTT

j_gene: TRBJ2-3
v_gene: TRBV9
abundance: .
d_gene: .
CDR3aa: CASSVDPLQDTQYF
CDR3nt: TGTGCCAGCAGCGTAGATCCCCTCCAAGATACGCAGTATTTT

j_gene: TRBJ1-1
v_gene: TRBV6-5
abundance: .
d_gene: .
CDR3aa: CASTYGEGTEAFF
CDR3nt: TGTGCCAGCACCTACGGCGAGGGGACTGAAGCTTTCTTT

j_gene: TRBJ2-5
v_gene: TRBV7-9
abundance: .
d_gene: TRBD2
CDR3aa: CASSLAGGETQYF
CDR3nt: TGTGCCAGCAGCTTAGCGGGAGGGGAGACCCAGTACTTC

j_gene: TRBJ1-2
v_gene: TRBV7-2
abundance: .
d_gene: .
CDR3aa: CASWDYGYTF
CDR3nt: TGTGCCAGCTGGGACTATGGCTACACCTTC

j_gene: TRBJ1-4
v_gene: TRBV18
abundance: .
d_gene: .
CDR3aa: CASSPRSNEKLFF
CDR3nt: TGTGCCAGCTCACCACGGAGTAATGAAAAACTGTTTTTT

j_gene: TRBJ1-5
v_gene: TRBV19
abundance: .
d_gene: .
CDR3aa: CASSIEAWANSNQPQHF
CDR3nt: TGTGCCAGTAGTATCGAGGCGTGGGCAAATAGCAATCAGCCCCAGCATTTT

j_gene: TRBJ1-1
v_gene: TRBV20-1
abundance: .
d_gene: .
CDR3aa: CSASTGPTEAFF
CDR3nt: TGCAGTGCTAGTACGGGGCCCACTGAAGCTTTCTTT

j_gene: TRBJ2-7
v_gene: TRBV6-2/TRBV6-3
abundance: once
d_gene: TRBD2
CDR3aa: CASSLEGGLGFYEQYF
CDR3nt: TGTGCCAGCAGTCTCGAAGGGGGACTAGGATTCTACGAGCAGTACTTC

j_gene: TRBJ2-3
v_gene: TRBV4-2
abundance: .
d_gene: .
CDR3aa: CASSQDVGLLTDTQYF
CDR3nt: TGTGCCAGCAGCCAAGATGTGGGACTTCTCACAGATACGCAGTATTTT

j_gene: TRBJ2-7
v_gene: TRBV12-2
abundance: .
d_gene: .
CDR3aa: CASRLDDKAYEQYF
CDR3nt: TGTGCAAGTCGCTTAGATGACAAGGCCTACGAGCAGTACTTC

j_gene: TRBJ1-2
v_gene: TRBV24-1
abundance: .
d_gene: .
CDR3aa: CATSDPQGNYGYTF
CDR3nt: TGTGCCACCAGTGACCCACAGGGTAACTATGGCTACACCTTC

j_gene: TRBJ1-6
v_gene: TRBV7-9
abundance: .
d_gene: TRBD1
CDR3aa: CASSLTGTGNSPLHF
CDR3nt: TGTGCCAGCAGCTTGACTGGGACAGGGAATTCACCCCTCCACTTT

j_gene: TRBJ2-2
v_gene: TRBV7-6
abundance: .
d_gene: .
CDR3aa: CASSLTVGELFF
CDR3nt: TGTGCCAGCAGCTTGACGGTCGGGGAGCTGTTTTTT

j_gene: TRBJ1-6
v_gene: TRBV12-3/TRBV12-4
abundance: once
d_gene: .
CDR3aa: CASSLDYNSPLHF
CDR3nt: TGTGCCAGCAGTTTGGACTATAATTCACCCCTCCACTTT

j_gene: TRBJ2-2
v_gene: TRBV19
abundance: .
d_gene: .
CDR3aa: CASSPTLRSGELFF
CDR3nt: TGTGCCAGTAGTCCCACCCTCAGGAGCGGGGAGCTGTTTTTT

j_gene: TRBJ2-1
v_gene: TRBV5-1
abundance: .
d_gene: TRBD2
CDR3aa: CASSLGASGGYNEQFF
CDR3nt: TGCGCCAGCAGCTTGGGGGCTAGCGGGGGTTACAATGAGCAGTTCTTC

j_gene: TRBJ2-3
v_gene: TRBV5-1
abundance: .
d_gene: .
CDR3aa: CASSLVGLGTDTQYF
CDR3nt: TGCGCCAGCAGCTTGGTGGGGCTAGGAACAGATACGCAGTATTTT

j_gene: TRBJ2-5
v_gene: TRBV5-4
abundance: .
d_gene: .
CDR3aa: CASSPPNREYQETQYF
CDR3nt: TGTGCCAGCAGCCCTCCCAACCGGGAGTACCAAGAGACCCAGTACTTC

j_gene: TRBJ2-7
v_gene: TRBV7-6
abundance: .
d_gene: TRBD2
CDR3aa: CASSSGPGGEQYF
CDR3nt: TGTGCCAGCAGCTCTGGCCCCGGGGGGGAGCAGTACTTC

j_gene: TRBJ2-1
v_gene: TRBV24-1
abundance: once
d_gene: .
CDR3aa: CATSNPTGDNEQFF
CDR3nt: TGTGCCACCAGTAACCCAACAGGAGACAATGAGCAGTTCTTC

j_gene: TRBJ2-7
v_gene: TRBV2
abundance: once
d_gene: .
CDR3aa: CASSDPDSAYEQYF
CDR3nt: TGTGCCAGCAGTGACCCCGACAGTGCTTACGAGCAGTACTTC

j_gene: TRBJ2-1
v_gene: TRBV15
abundance: .
d_gene: TRBD2
CDR3aa: CATSRVRAGGKNEQFF
CDR3nt: TGTGCCACCAGCAGAGTAAGAGCGGGAGGGAAGAATGAGCAGTTCTTC

j_gene: TRBJ1-1
v_gene: TRBV30
abundance: once
d_gene: .
CDR3aa: CAWKGGGAEAFF
CDR3nt: TGTGCCTGGAAAGGGGGAGGGGCCGAAGCTTTCTTT

j_gene: TRBJ1-5
v_gene: TRBV10-3
abundance: few
d_gene: TRBD1
CDR3aa: CAINDRENQPQHF
CDR3nt: TGTGCCATCAACGACAGGGAGAACCAGCCCCAGCATTTT

j_gene: TRBJ2-3
v_gene: TRBV30
abundance: .
d_gene: .
CDR3aa: CAWTQARGDTQYF
CDR3nt: TGTGCCTGGACGCAGGCTAGGGGCGATACGCAGTATTTT

j_gene: TRBJ1-2
v_gene: TRBV19
abundance: .
d_gene: .
CDR3aa: CASSINRITNYGYTF
CDR3nt: TGTGCCAGTAGTATCAACAGGATAACTAACTATGGCTACACCTTC

j_gene: TRBJ2-7
v_gene: TRBV6-5
abundance: .
d_gene: .
CDR3aa: CASSYSLGSYYEQYF
CDR3nt: TGTGCCAGCAGTTACTCGTTGGGGAGTTACTACGAGCAGTACTTC

j_gene: TRBJ2-7
v_gene: TRBV7-2
abundance: .
d_gene: .
CDR3aa: CASSIMPAGVYEQYF
CDR3nt: TGTGCCAGCAGTATTATGCCGGCAGGGGTCTACGAGCAGTACTTC

j_gene: TRBJ2-2
v_gene: TRBV11-2
abundance: .
d_gene: .
CDR3aa: CASSLKNTGELFF
CDR3nt: TGTGCCAGCAGCCTAAAGAACACCGGGGAGCTGTTTTTT

j_gene: TRBJ2-7
v_gene: TRBV6-6
abundance: .
d_gene: .
CDR3aa: CASSQGLGREQYF
CDR3nt: TGTGCCAGCAGTCAGGGACTGGGAAGGGAGCAGTACTTC

j_gene: TRBJ2-6
v_gene: TRBV19
abundance: .
d_gene: .
CDR3aa: CASNPGDGANVLTF
CDR3nt: TGTGCCAGTAACCCGGGGGACGGGGCCAACGTCCTGACTTTC

j_gene: TRBJ2-1
v_gene: TRBV5-3
abundance: .
d_gene: TRBD1
CDR3aa: CARSSGQAQNTYNEQFF
CDR3nt: TGTGCCAGAAGCTCGGGACAGGCCCAAAATACATACAATGAGCAGTTCTTC

j_gene: TRBJ2-2
v_gene: TRBV19
abundance: .
d_gene: TRBD2
CDR3aa: CASSIGATSGGSGELFF
CDR3nt: TGTGCCAGTAGTATAGGAGCGACTAGCGGGGGATCCGGGGAGCTGTTTTTT

j_gene: TRBJ2-3
v_gene: TRBV2
abundance: .
d_gene: .
CDR3aa: CASKTVAPTDTQYF
CDR3nt: TGTGCCAGCAAGACGGTAGCGCCCACAGATACGCAGTATTTT

j_gene: TRBJ2-2
v_gene: TRBV4-2
abundance: .
d_gene: .
CDR3aa: CASSQDLASGELFF
CDR3nt: TGTGCCAGCAGCCAAGATTTAGCCTCGGGGGAGCTGTTTTTT

j_gene: TRBJ2-1
v_gene: TRBV7-6
abundance: once
d_gene: TRBD1
CDR3aa: CASSLAGTGVYEQFF
CDR3nt: TGTGCCAGCAGCTTAGCCGGGACAGGGGTCTATGAGCAGTTCTTC

j_gene: TRBJ1-2
v_gene: TRBV10-3
abundance: .
d_gene: TRBD1
CDR3aa: CAISEWGQINYGYTF
CDR3nt: TGTGCCATCAGTGAGTGGGGACAGATAAACTATGGCTACACCTTC

j_gene: TRBJ2-2
v_gene: TRBV2
abundance: .
d_gene: TRBD2
CDR3aa: CASKRREGNTGELFF
CDR3nt: TGTGCCAGCAAGAGGCGGGAGGGGAACACCGGGGAGCTGTTTTTT

j_gene: TRBJ1-5
v_gene: TRBV2
abundance: .
d_gene: .
CDR3aa: CASMGDKRNQPQHF
CDR3nt: TGTGCCAGCATGGGCGACAAACGCAATCAGCCCCAGCATTTT

j_gene: TRBJ2-1
v_gene: TRBV7-3
abundance: .
d_gene: TRBD2
CDR3aa: CASSLLAGAYNEQFF
CDR3nt: TGTGCCAGCAGCTTACTAGCGGGGGCTTACAATGAGCAGTTCTTC

j_gene: TRBJ2-7
v_gene: TRBV3-1/TRBV3-2
abundance: .
d_gene: TRBD2
CDR3aa: CASSQVGGGSYEQYF
CDR3nt: TGTGCCAGCAGCCAAGTAGGCGGGGGCTCCTACGAGCAGTACTTC

j_gene: TRBJ2-1
v_gene: TRBV6-5
abundance: few
d_gene: TRBD1
CDR3aa: CASSNGLDRAHEQFF
CDR3nt: TGTGCCAGCAGTAACGGATTGGACAGGGCCCATGAGCAGTTCTTC

j_gene: TRBJ1-2
v_gene: TRBV4-3
abundance: .
d_gene: .
CDR3aa: CASSQTGYDGYTF
CDR3nt: TGCGCCAGCAGCCAAACAGGGTACGATGGCTACACCTTC

j_gene: TRBJ1-5
v_gene: TRBV18
abundance: once
d_gene: .
CDR3aa: CASSLGAGANSNQPQHF
CDR3nt: TGTGCCAGCTCCCTGGGGGCAGGGGCTAATAGCAATCAGCCCCAGCATTTT

j_gene: TRBJ1-6
v_gene: TRBV7-2
abundance: .
d_gene: TRBD1
CDR3aa: CASSLPTGHNSPLHF
CDR3nt: TGTGCCAGCAGCTTACCGACAGGGCACAATTCACCCCTCCACTTT

j_gene: TRBJ2-1
v_gene: TRBV19
abundance: .
d_gene: .
CDR3aa: CASSIEASSGTTYNEQFF
CDR3nt: TGTGCCAGTAGTATAGAAGCCAGCTCGGGGACCACCTACAATGAGCAGTTCTTC

j_gene: TRBJ1-5
v_gene: TRBV5-1
abundance: few
d_gene: .
CDR3aa: CASSLGAEAHQPQHF
CDR3nt: TGCGCCAGCAGCTTGGGAGCGGAGGCCCATCAGCCCCAGCATTTT